What follows are 17 T cell receptor beta chains derived from one specimen sequenced in a study of OX40 agonist ivuxolimab in advanced cancers. Clones were read by immunoSEQ multiplex PCR, and TCRdb kept only the in-frame ones, dropping some. Found here are tens of thousands of clones, 75% to 90% of them singletons; the top ten hold 8.5% to 12%. The sample was CD4+ or CD8+ T cells sorted from blood, taken in a trial of the OX40 agonist ivuxolimab. The receptors shown here come from an adult with an advanced solid tumor such as melanoma, head and neck, liver or kidney cancer.

The table lists this clone with a count of one. The gene calls are TRBV6-1 and TRBJ1-2; D gene ambiguous. The length of the CDR3 is 14 residues. V dropped 1 base and J dropped 8 bases, with 14 bases sitting between them. Germline assignment: CDR1 MNHNS and CDR2 SASEGT. The CDR3 DNA reads as TGTGCCAGCAGTGAAGGGGCGGGCTGGAGCGGCTACACCTTC. Translation: CASSEGAGWSGYTF.

The chain joins TRBV28 to TRBJ2-7; 9 bases map to TRBD2. CDR3 length: 15 residues. J gave up 2 bases and V 6 bases, and 8 bases lay outside the gene matches. Germline loops: CDR1 MDHEN, CDR2 SYDVKM. Here the CDR3 DNA reads TGTGCCAGCAGCTTAGCGGGAGTCGGCCCCTACGAGCAGTACTTC. The encoded protein is CASSLAGVGPYEQYF.

The chain has TRBV5-4 and TRBJ2-5; D ambiguous. The V gene's germline CDR1 is SGHNT and CDR2 YYREEE (reference sequence). V dropped 4 bases and J dropped 1 base, with 14 bases sitting between them. The CDR3 has 15 residues. CDR3 bases: TGTGCCAGCAGCCCGTGGCTTCAAACCCAAGAGACCCAGTACTTC. Its translation: CASSPWLQTQETQYF.

V usage is TRBV6-1 and J usage is TRBJ1-2; the D gene is possibly TRBD1 (5 bases). The germline V and J ends were trimmed by 1 base and 8 bases, with 14 bases remaining between them. The CDR3 has 14 residues. CDR1 MNHNS and CDR2 SASEGT come from the germline V gene. The CDR3 DNA reads as TGTGCCAGCAGTGAAGGGGGAGGGGATCGGGGCTACACCTTC. As protein: CASSEGGGDRGYTF.

The gene calls are TRBV29-1 and TRBJ1-5, with 10 bases aligning to TRBD1. The V and J ends lost 4 bases and 5 bases, in that order; junction bases with no gene match: 17. Germline V gene lookup returns CDR1 SQVTM and CDR2 ANQGSEA. CDR3 length: 18 residues. The DNA of the CDR3 is TGCAGCGTTGTGGAGTGGGGACAGGGGACGGCGTTGGATCAGCCCCAGCATTTT. It codes for CSVVEWGQGTALDQPQHF. Using reference TRBV29-1 and TRBJ1-5 for the parts outside the CDR3, the full variable domain is SAVISQKPSRDICQRGTSLTIQCQVDSQVTMMFWYRQQPGQSLTLIATANQGSEATYESGFVIDKFPISRPNLTFSTLTVSNMSPEDSSIYLCSVVEWGQGTALDQPQHFGDGTRLSIL.

The rearrangement uses TRBV5-4 and TRBJ2-5; 11 nucleotides match TRBD1. The ends lost 2 bases at V and 5 bases at J; junction bases unmatched: 5. The CDR3 has 15 residues. Germline V lookup: CDR1 SGHNT, CDR2 YYREEE (reference sequence). DNA of the CDR3: TGTGCCAGCAGCTTCCCGGACAGGGGGCACGAGACCCAGTACTTC. Its protein product is CASSFPDRGHETQYF. Full variable domain (missing parts from reference TRBV5-4 and TRBJ2-5): ETGVTQSPTHLIKTRGQQVTLRCSSQSGHNTVSWYQQALGQGPQFIFQYYREEENGRGNFPPRFSGLQFPNYSSELNVNALELDDSALYLCASSFPDRGHETQYFGPGTRLLVL.

This clone was seen only once. The chain uses TRBV9 and TRBJ1-3, with TRBD1 matching over 9 bases. Trimming removed 3 bases from V and 2 bases from J; junction bases left unmatched: 3. The length of the CDR3 is 15 residues. In germline, CDR1 is SGDLS, CDR2 YYNGEE. The CDR3 DNA follows: TGTGCCAGCAGCGACACAGGGGGCACTGGAAACACCATATATTTT. Its translation is CASSDTGGTGNTIYF.

DNA for the CDR3: TGTGCCAGTAAAGCGGGAGGGGAGACCCAGTACTTC. This encodes CASKAGGETQYF. The chain uses TRBV19 and TRBJ2-5; 10 positions match TRBD2. V lost 7 bases, J lost 5 bases, and 1 base stayed unmatched. The CDR3 contains 12 residues. Germline assignment: CDR1 LNHDA and CDR2 SQIVND (reference sequence).

The chain has TRBV25-1 and TRBJ1-2; D possibly corresponds to TRBD1 (5 bases). V lost 6 bases, J lost 12 bases, and 17 bases lay in between. Germline V gene sequence: CDR1 MGHDK, CDR2 SYGVNS. The CDR3 length is 12 residues. In nucleotides, the CDR3 is TGTGCCAGCAGAACTCGGGGGGAGAGAGACACCTTC. This codes for CASRTRGERDTF.

This clone appeared a single time. This chain uses TRBV5-4 with TRBJ2-3, with 9 bases lining up with TRBD2. Germline V gives CDR1 SGHNT, CDR2 YYREEE (reference sequence). Unmatched junction bases numbered 5, after V lost 3 bases and J lost 6 bases. This CDR3 has 14 amino acids. Here the CDR3 reads CASSSGTSRDTQYF. CDR3 nucleotides: TGTGCCAGCAGCTCCGGGACTAGCAGGGATACGCAGTATTTT.

This chain joins TRBV4-3 and TRBJ2-3; 8 bases map to TRBD2. Germline assignment: CDR1 LGHNA and CDR2 YSLEER. The CDR3 has 21 residues. V was pared by 0 bases and J by 4 bases, with 21 bases of the junction left unmatched. Written as DNA, the CDR3 is TGCGCCAGCAGCCAAGACTCGGTACGGCTAGCGGGTCGTGTGATGGCAGATACGCAGTATTTT. Protein: CASSQDSVRLAGRVMADTQYF.

The V call is TRBV7-8, the J call TRBJ1-4; D is perhaps TRBD1 (6 bases). Germline-derived CDR1 and CDR2 are SGHVS and FQNEAQ. V was cut by 5 bases and J by 4 bases, with 8 bases left in between. The length of the CDR3 is 13 residues. CDR3 protein: CASSPRGNEKLFF. DNA for the CDR3: TGTGCCAGCAGCCCCAGGGGTAATGAAAAACTGTTTTTT.

V and J are TRBV27 and TRBJ1-2, with 9 bases lining up with TRBD1. The CDR3 spans 16 residues. J was trimmed by 9 bases and V by 0 bases; bases with no gene match: 11. The germline V gene has CDR1 MNHEY and CDR2 SMNVEV (reference sequence). CDR3 DNA sequence: TGTGCCAGCAGTTTATCTGGGACAGGGCAGGGGGGACGCTACACCTTC. It codes for CASSLSGTGQGGRYTF.

The chain recombines TRBV11-2 with TRBJ2-5; D may be TRBD2 (5 bases). The V end lost 5 bases, the J end lost 2 bases, and 9 bases lay between the germline ends. CDR3 length: 13 amino acids. The germline V gene has CDR1 SGHAT and CDR2 FQNNGV. The CDR3 loop is CASSPTGQETQYF. The CDR3 DNA reads as TGTGCCAGCAGCCCCACGGGGCAAGAGACCCAGTACTTC.

This clone was counted between two and nine times. V gene TRBV6-5 combines with J gene TRBJ1-2; 8 nucleotides line up with TRBD1. The V gene's germline CDR1 is MNHEY and CDR2 SVGAGI. Germline trimming cut 2 bases from V and 4 bases from J; bases unmatched to any gene: 3. The CDR3 covers 14 residues. The CDR3 is CASSYTGGSYGYTF. The CDR3 region has the DNA TGTGCCAGCAGTTACACAGGGGGGAGCTATGGCTACACCTTC.

The V and J genes are TRBV12-5 and TRBJ1-2; D remains ambiguous. Trimming took off 7 bases at V and 2 bases at J, with 14 bases between the two ends. This CDR3 comprises 14 residues. Germline V CDR1 and CDR2: LGHNT, FRNRAP. The CDR3 here is CASAASGENYGYTF. In DNA, the CDR3 is TGTGCTAGTGCCGCCTCGGGAGAGAACTATGGCTACACCTTC.

The J gene is TRBJ1-1, the V gene TRBV29-1, with D tentatively TRBD1 (6 bases). There are 18 residues in the CDR3. Trimming cost V 3 bases and J 0 bases, with 23 bases left between them. Per germline, CDR1 SQVTM and CDR2 ANQGSEA. This CDR3 is CSVDGLQSRGGLNTEAFF. In DNA form, the CDR3 reads TGCAGCGTTGATGGGCTCCAAAGCAGGGGCGGGTTGAACACTGAAGCTTTCTTT.